The rows below give T cell receptor beta chains drawn from one sample of a study of shared clonotypes between healthy human individuals. Assay used: immunoSEQ multiplex PCR; TCRdb lists only in-frame clones, some missing. The profile covers around 2,100,000 clones, with around 96% appearing a single time and around 1.2% taken by the ten largest. Sequences were obtained from naive CD8+ T cells sorted from blood. These receptors were collected from a man between 18 and 35 years old in good health. Each CDR3 is given with its conserved first and last residue. The D gene is left open where the match is weak. Not every row has a clone size; where given, it reads once, few, many or a size class.

j_gene,d_gene,v_gene,abundance,CDR3aa,CDR3nt
TRBJ2-7,-,TRBV27,-,CASSSYSSYEQYF,TGTGCCAGCAGTTCATATAGCTCCTACGAGCAGTACTTC
TRBJ2-3,TRBD2,TRBV4-3,once,CASSQDPSGGLSTDTQYF,TGCGCCAGCAGCCAAGATCCTAGCGGGGGTCTTAGCACAGATACGCAGTATTTT
TRBJ2-7,-,TRBV7-9,-,CASSLEPDSSYEQYF,TGTGCCAGCAGCTTAGAACCGGACAGCTCCTACGAGCAGTACTTC
TRBJ2-1,-,TRBV4-3,-,CASSQGDEQFF,TGCGCCAGCAGCCAAGGAGATGAGCAGTTCTTC
TRBJ2-7,-,TRBV6-6,-,CASSFRSEGYEQYF,TGTGCCAGCAGTTTCCGGTCTGAAGGCTACGAGCAGTACTTC
TRBJ1-5,-,TRBV19,-,CASSGGGQQPQHF,TGTGCCAGTAGTGGGGGGGGGCAACAGCCCCAGCATTTT
TRBJ2-3,-,TRBV27,-,CASSLIGDTQYF,TGTGCCAGCAGTCTAATTGGAGATACGCAGTATTTT
TRBJ2-3,-,TRBV30,-,CAWRVGYPRPGVGDRNVADTQYF,TGTGCCTGGAGGGTAGGGTATCCCCGGCCAGGGGTTGGAGACCGGAACGTTGCCGATACGCAGTATTTT
TRBJ1-2,-,TRBV18,-,CASSPPELYGYTF,TGTGCCAGCTCACCACCGGAGCTCTATGGCTACACCTTC
TRBJ2-1,-,TRBV30,-,CAWSMGYNEQFF,TGTGCCTGGAGTATGGGTTACAATGAGCAGTTCTTC
TRBJ2-4,TRBD1,TRBV10-1,-,CASSDGTDDKNIQYF,TGCGCCAGCAGTGACGGGACAGATGACAAAAACATTCAGTACTTC
TRBJ2-3,TRBD1,TRBV28,-,CASGDYGQGGADTQYF,TGTGCCAGCGGGGACTACGGACAGGGGGGAGCAGATACGCAGTATTTT
TRBJ2-2,-,TRBV6-1,-,CASSDLAFANTGELFF,TGTGCCAGCAGTGATCTAGCTTTCGCGAACACCGGGGAGCTGTTTTTT
TRBJ2-7,-,TRBV11-2,-,CASSPTTGFEQYF,TGTGCCAGCAGCCCTACGACAGGATTCGAGCAGTACTTC
TRBJ2-1,TRBD2,TRBV13,-,CASSVAGGRSYNEQFF,TGTGCCAGCAGCGTAGCGGGGGGCCGCTCCTACAATGAGCAGTTCTTC
TRBJ1-1,-,TRBV4-3,-,CASSHSRQVTTEAFF,TGCGCCAGCAGCCATTCAAGGCAGGTCACAACTGAAGCTTTCTTT
TRBJ2-2,-,TRBV6-7,-,CASSNRELFF,TGTGCCAGCAGTAACCGGGAGCTGTTTTTT
TRBJ2-7,-,TRBV6-5,-,CASSFGVTYEQYF,TGTGCCAGCAGTTTCGGGGTCACCTACGAGCAGTACTTC
TRBJ1-2,-,TRBV29-1,once,CSVDRGSSQGLTNYGYTF,TGCAGCGTTGATCGAGGCAGTTCCCAGGGCCTCACTAACTATGGCTACACCTTC
TRBJ2-1,-,TRBV30,-,CACNPVISSSYNEQFF,TGTGCCTGTAACCCTGTCATCTCGAGCTCCTACAATGAGCAGTTCTTC
TRBJ2-5,-,TRBV27,-,CASSRTAETQYF,TGTGCCAGCAGTAGGACTGCTGAGACCCAGTACTTC
TRBJ2-7,-,TRBV2,-,CASRDPPSYEQYF,TGTGCCAGCAGGGACCCCCCCTCCTACGAGCAGTACTTC
TRBJ2-3,TRBD1,TRBV10-3,-,CAISESTGVTTDTQYF,TGTGCCATCAGTGAGTCGACAGGGGTTACGACAGATACGCAGTATTTT
TRBJ1-2,TRBD1,TRBV5-4,few,CASSMGQLDYGYTF,TGTGCCAGCAGCATGGGACAGCTTGATTATGGCTACACCTTC
TRBJ2-7,TRBD2,TRBV15,once,CATSRERGGYEQYF,TGTGCCACCAGCAGAGAGCGGGGGGGCTACGAGCAGTACTTC
TRBJ2-2,TRBD1,TRBV11-1,-,CASSFRGPGWENTGELFF,TGTGCCAGCAGCTTCAGGGGGCCCGGTTGGGAGAACACCGGGGAGCTGTTTTTT
TRBJ1-2,-,TRBV30,-,CAWSVSHSDWGYTF,TGTGCCTGGAGTGTCAGCCACAGCGATTGGGGCTACACCTTC
TRBJ1-2,TRBD1,TRBV4-1,-,CASSHSWTGENYGYTF,TGCGCCAGCAGCCACTCCTGGACAGGGGAGAATTATGGCTACACCTTC
TRBJ2-2,TRBD2,TRBV10-3,-,CATAGLANTGELFF,TGTGCCACCGCGGGACTAGCGAACACCGGGGAGCTGTTTTTT
TRBJ1-4,-,TRBV5-6,-,CASSPAGSNEKLFF,TGTGCCAGCAGCCCCGCCGGGAGTAATGAAAAACTGTTTTTT
TRBJ2-7,-,TRBV28,-,CASSSGFYEQYF,TGTGCCAGCAGCTCGGGGTTCTACGAGCAGTACTTC
TRBJ1-4,-,TRBV27,-,CASSTQRGANEKLFF,TGTGCCAGCAGTACCCAACGGGGGGCGAATGAAAAACTGTTTTTT
TRBJ2-2,-,TRBV4-1,-,CASSRGPPTGELFF,TGCGCCAGCAGCCGAGGGCCACCCACCGGGGAGCTGTTTTTT
TRBJ2-7,-,TRBV27,-,CASSSTSGDPTYEQYF,TGTGCCAGCAGTTCGACCTCGGGGGATCCGACCTACGAGCAGTACTTC
TRBJ2-3,-,TRBV27,-,CASSLGTATGHRPADTQYF,TGTGCCAGCAGTTTAGGCACAGCCACCGGCCACAGGCCAGCCGATACGCAGTATTTT
TRBJ1-2,TRBD1,TRBV4-1,-,CASSATGINYGYTF,TGCGCCAGCAGTGCGACAGGGATCAACTATGGCTACACCTTC
TRBJ2-2,-,TRBV10-3,-,CAITQSRDRSANTGELFF,TGTGCCATCACCCAATCCCGCGACAGGTCTGCGAACACCGGGGAGCTGTTTTTT
TRBJ2-5,-,TRBV25-1,-,CASSVWDNEETQYF,TGTGCCAGCAGTGTTTGGGACAATGAAGAGACCCAGTACTTC